The sequence of this TCR beta chain was determined in a study of blood T cell repertoires in COVID-19. Study-level background: COVID-19 samples from acute and convalescent phases originated in the United States, Italy and Spain.

Sequencing used immunoSEQ multiplex PCR; TCRdb keeps in-frame clones, though not all of them. The sample contains about 200,000 clones, around four fifths of which appear only once. The trim removed 1 base at V and 9 bases at J, leaving 6 bases unmatched. CDR3 length: 15 residues. Germline V lookup: CDR1 MGHRA, CDR2 YSYEKL. This clonotype was obtained from a human donor in a cohort sampled during active COVID-19. Sequenced material: peripheral blood. The gene calls are TRBV4-1 and TRBJ1-4, with 9 bases identical to TRBD1. In nucleotides, the CDR3 is TGCGCCAGCAGCCAAGGGGACAGGGATGGTAAAAAACTGTTTTTT. It codes for CASSQGDRDGKKLFF.